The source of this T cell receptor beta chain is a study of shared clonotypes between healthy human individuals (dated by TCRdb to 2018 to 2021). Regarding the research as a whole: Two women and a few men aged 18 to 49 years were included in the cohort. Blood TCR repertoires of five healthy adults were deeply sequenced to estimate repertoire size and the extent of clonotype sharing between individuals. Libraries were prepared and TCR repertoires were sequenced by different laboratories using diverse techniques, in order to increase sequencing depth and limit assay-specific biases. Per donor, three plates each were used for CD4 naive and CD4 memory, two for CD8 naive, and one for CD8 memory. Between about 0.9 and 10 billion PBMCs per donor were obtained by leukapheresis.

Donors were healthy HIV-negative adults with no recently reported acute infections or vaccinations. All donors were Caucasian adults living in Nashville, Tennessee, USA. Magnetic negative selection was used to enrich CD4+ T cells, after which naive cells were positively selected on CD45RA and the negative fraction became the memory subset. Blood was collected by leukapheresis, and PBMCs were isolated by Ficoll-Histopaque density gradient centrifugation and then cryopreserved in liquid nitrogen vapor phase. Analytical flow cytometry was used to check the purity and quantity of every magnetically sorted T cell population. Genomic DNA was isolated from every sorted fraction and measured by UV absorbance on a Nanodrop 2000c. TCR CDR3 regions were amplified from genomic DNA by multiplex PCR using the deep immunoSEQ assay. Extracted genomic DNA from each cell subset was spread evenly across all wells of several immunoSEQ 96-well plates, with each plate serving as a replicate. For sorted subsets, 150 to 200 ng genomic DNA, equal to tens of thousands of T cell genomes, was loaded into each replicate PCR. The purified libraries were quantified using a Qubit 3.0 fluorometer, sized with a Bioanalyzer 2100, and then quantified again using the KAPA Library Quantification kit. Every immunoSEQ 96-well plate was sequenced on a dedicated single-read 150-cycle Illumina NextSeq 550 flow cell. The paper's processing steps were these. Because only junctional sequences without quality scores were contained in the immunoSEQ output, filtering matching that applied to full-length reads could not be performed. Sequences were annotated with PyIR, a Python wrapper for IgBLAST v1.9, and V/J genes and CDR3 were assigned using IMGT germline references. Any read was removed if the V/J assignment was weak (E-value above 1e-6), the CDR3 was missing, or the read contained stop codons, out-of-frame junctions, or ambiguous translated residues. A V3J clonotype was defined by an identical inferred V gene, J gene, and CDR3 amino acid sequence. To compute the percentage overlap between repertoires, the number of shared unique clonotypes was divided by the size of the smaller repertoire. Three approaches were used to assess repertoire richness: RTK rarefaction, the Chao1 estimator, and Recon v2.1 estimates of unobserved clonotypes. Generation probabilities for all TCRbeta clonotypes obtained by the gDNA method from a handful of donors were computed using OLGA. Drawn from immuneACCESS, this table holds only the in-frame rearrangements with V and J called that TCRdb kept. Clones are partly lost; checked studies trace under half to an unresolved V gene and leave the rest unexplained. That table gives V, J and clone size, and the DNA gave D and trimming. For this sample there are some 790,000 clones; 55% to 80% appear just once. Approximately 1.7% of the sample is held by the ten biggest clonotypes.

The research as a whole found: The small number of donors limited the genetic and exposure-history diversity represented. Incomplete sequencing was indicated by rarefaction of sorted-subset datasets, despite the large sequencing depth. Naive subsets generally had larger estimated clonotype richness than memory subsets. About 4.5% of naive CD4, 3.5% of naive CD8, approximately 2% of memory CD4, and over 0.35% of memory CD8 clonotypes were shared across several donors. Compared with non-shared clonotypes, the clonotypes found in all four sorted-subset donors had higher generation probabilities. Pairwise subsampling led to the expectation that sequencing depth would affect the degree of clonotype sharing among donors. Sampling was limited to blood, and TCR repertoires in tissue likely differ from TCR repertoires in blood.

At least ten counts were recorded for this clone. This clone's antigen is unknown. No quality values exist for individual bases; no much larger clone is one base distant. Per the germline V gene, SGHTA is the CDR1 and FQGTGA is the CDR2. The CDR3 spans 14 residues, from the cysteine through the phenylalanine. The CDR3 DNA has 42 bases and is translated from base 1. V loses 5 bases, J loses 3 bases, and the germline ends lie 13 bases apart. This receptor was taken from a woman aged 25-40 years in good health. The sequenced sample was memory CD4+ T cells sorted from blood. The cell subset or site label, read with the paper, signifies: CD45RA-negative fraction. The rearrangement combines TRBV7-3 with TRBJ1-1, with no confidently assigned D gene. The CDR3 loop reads CASSGYPGDTEAFF. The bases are TGTGCCAGCAGCGGGTATCCTGGGGACACTGAAGCTTTCTTT.